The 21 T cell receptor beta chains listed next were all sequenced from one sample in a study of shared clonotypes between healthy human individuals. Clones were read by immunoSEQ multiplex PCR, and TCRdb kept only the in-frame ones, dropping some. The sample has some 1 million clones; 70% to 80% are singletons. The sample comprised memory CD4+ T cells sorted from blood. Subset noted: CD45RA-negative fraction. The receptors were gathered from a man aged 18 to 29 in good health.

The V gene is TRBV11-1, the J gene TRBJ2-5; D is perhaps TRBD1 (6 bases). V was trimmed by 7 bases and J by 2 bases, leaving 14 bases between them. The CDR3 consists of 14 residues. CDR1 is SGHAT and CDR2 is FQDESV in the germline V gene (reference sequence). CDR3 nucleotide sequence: TGTGCCAGCACCACCACAGGGAAACAAGAGACCCAGTACTTC. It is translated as CASTTTGKQETQYF.

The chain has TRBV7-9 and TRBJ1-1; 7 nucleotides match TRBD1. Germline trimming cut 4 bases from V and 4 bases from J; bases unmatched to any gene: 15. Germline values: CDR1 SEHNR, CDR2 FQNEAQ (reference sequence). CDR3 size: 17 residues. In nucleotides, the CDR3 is TGTGCCAGCAGCTCTACCATTTCAGGGGGTCTGGCCACTGAAGCTTTCTTT. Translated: CASSSTISGGLATEAFF.

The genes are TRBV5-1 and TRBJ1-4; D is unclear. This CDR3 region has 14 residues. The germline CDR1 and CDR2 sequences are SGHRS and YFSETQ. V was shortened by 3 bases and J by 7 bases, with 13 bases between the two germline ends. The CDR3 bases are TGCGCCAGCAGCTCAAACCCCCGGGGTGAAAAACTGTTTTTT. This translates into CASSSNPRGEKLFF.

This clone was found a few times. In DNA form, the CDR3 reads TGTGCCAGTAATACTCCGGGACAGGGAATTCGGAACTATGGCTACACCTTC. Translation gives CASNTPGQGIRNYGYTF. The rearrangement links TRBV19 to TRBJ1-2; 9 bases agree with TRBD1. Germline CDR1 and CDR2: LNHDA and SQIVND (reference sequence). J lost 2 bases, V lost 7 bases, and 14 bases had no gene match. The CDR3 loop spans 17 amino acids.

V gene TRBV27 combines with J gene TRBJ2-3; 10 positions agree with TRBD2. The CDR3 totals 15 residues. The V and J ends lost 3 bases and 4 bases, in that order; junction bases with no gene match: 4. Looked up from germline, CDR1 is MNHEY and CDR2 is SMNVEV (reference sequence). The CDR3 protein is CASSFGAGGPDTQYF. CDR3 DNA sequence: TGTGCCAGCAGTTTTGGAGCGGGGGGGCCAGATACGCAGTATTTT.

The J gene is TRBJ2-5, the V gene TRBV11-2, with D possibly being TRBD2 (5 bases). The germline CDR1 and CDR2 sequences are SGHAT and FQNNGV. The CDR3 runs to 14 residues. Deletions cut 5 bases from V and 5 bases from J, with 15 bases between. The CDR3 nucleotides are TGTGCCAGCAGCCCCATCGGGGTTCAGGAGACCCAGTACTTC. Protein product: CASSPIGVQETQYF.

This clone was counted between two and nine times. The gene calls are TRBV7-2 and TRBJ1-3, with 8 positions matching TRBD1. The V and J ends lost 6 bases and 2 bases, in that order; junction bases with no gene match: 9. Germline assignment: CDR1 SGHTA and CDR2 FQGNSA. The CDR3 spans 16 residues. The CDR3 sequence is CASRGNRGKAGNTIYF. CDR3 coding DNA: TGTGCCAGCAGAGGGAACAGGGGGAAAGCTGGAAACACCATATATTTT.

The CDR3 DNA reads as TGTGCCAGCAGCCCGGGCGTAACAGGCGGGGTAACAGATACGCAGTATTTT. It encodes CASSPGVTGGVTDTQYF. This rearrangement joins TRBV5-4 to TRBJ2-3, with a tentative D call TRBD2 (6 bases). Trimming removed 4 bases from V and 3 bases from J, with 21 bases in between. Per the germline V gene, CDR1 is SGHNT and CDR2 is YYREEE (reference sequence). The CDR3 contains 17 residues.

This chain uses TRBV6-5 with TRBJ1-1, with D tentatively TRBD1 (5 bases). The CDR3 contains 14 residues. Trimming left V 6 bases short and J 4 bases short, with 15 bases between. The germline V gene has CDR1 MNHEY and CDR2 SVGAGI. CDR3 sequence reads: CASRVGAEGTEAFF. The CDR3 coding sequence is TGTGCCAGCAGAGTCGGGGCGGAGGGCACTGAAGCTTTCTTT.

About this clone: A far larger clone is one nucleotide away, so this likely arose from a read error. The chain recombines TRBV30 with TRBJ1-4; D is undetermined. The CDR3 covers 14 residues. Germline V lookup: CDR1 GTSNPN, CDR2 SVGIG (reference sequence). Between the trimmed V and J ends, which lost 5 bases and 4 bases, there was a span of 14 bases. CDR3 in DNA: TGTGCCTGGGGATTTGCAGGAAATAATGAAAAACTGTTTTTT. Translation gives CAWGFAGNNEKLFF.

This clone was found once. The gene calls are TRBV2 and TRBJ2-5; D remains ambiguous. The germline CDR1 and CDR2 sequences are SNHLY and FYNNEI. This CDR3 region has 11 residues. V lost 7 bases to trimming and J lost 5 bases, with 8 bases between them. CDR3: CASTARETQYF. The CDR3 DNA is TGTGCCAGCACGGCGAGGGAGACCCAGTACTTC.

The CDR3 reads CASSWTGLGVETQYF. The CDR3 DNA sequence: TGTGCCAGCAGCTGGACAGGGTTAGGAGTAGAGACCCAGTACTTC. This chain links TRBV5-4 with TRBJ2-5, with 8 bases matching TRBD1. J was trimmed by 4 bases and V by 3 bases; bases with no gene match: 8. The CDR3 has 15 residues. The germline V gene encodes CDR1 SGHNT and CDR2 YYREEE (reference sequence).

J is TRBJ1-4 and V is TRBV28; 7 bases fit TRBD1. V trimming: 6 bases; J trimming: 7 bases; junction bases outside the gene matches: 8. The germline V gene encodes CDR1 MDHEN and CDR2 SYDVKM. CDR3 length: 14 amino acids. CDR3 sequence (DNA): TGTGCCAGCAGCACCCCGGGACAGAGTGAAAAACTGTTTTTT. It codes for CASSTPGQSEKLFF.

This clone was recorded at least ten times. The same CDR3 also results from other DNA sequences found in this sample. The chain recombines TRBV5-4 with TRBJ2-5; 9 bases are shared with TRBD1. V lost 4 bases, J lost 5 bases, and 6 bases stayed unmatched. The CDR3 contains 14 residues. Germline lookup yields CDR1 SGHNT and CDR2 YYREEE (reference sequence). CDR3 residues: CASSPDRGRETQYF. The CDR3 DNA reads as TGTGCCAGCAGCCCGGACAGGGGACGGGAGACCCAGTACTTC.

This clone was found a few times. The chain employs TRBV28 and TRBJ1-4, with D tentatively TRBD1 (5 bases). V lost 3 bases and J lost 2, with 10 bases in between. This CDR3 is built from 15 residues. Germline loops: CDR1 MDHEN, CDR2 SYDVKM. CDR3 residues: CASSFRGATNEKLFF. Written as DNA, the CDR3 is TGTGCCAGCAGTTTCCGGGGCGCGACTAATGAAAAACTGTTTTTT.

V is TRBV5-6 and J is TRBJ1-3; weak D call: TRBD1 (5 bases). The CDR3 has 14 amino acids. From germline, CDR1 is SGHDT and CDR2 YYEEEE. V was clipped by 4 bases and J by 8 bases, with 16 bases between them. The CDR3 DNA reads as TGTGCCAGCAGCCCGCAGGGTTTTAGAGACACCATATATTTT. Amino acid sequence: CASSPQGFRDTIYF.

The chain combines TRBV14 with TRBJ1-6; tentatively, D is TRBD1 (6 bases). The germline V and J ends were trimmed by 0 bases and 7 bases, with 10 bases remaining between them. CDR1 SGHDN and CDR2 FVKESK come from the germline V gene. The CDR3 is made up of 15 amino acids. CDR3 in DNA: TGTGCCAGCAGCCAAGAAGGGGGGGGGAATTCACCCCTCCACTTT. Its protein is CASSQEGGGNSPLHF. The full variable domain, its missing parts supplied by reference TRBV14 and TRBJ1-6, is EAGVTQFPSHSVIEKGQTVTLRCDPISGHDNLYWYRRVMGKEIKFLLHFVKESKQDESGMPNNRFLAERTGGTYSTLKVQPAELEDSGVYFCASSQEGGGNSPLHFGNGTRLTVT.

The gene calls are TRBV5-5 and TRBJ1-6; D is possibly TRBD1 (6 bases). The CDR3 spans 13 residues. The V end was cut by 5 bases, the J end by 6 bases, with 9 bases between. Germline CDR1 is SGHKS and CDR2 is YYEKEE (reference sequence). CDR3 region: CASRDSLNSPLHF. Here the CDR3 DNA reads TGTGCCAGCAGGGACAGTCTTAATTCACCCCTCCACTTT.

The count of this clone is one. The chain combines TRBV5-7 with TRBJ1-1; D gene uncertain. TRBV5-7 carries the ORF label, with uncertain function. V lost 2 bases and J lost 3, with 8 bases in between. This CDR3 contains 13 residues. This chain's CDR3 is CASSLWVHTEAFF. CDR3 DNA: TGTGCCAGCAGCTTATGGGTGCACACTGAAGCTTTCTTT.

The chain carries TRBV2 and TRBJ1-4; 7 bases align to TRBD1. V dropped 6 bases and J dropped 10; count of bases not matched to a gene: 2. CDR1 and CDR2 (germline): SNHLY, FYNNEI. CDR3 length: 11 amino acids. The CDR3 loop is CASSAGGKLFF. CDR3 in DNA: TGTGCCAGCAGCGCAGGGGGAAAACTGTTTTTT.

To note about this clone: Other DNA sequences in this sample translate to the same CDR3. CDR3 bases: TGTGCCAGCAAAGGGGAAGCAGAGGTTGAAGCTTTCTTT. Residues: CASKGEAEVEAFF. The chain recombines TRBV2 with TRBJ1-1, with D possibly matching TRBD1 (5 bases). The CDR3 is 13 residues long. Germline values: CDR1 SNHLY, CDR2 FYNNEI. V was clipped by 7 bases and J by 7 bases, with 16 bases between them.